This T cell receptor beta chain was captured by sequencing in a study of cytomegalovirus exposure and HLA in healthy donors. A word on this clone: What it recognizes is unknown.

General study results and limits: Accurate prediction of most subjects' HLA-A and HLA-B alleles from TCR beta sequences was reported. Reports indicated that the classifier achieved high specificity and sensitivity in diagnosing cytomegalovirus status.

With 6 bases removed from V and 0 bases from J, the gap between germline ends came to 11 bases. The CDR3 loop spans 14 amino acids. Germline CDR1 reads MGHRA; CDR2 reads YSYEKL. PCR was performed using 60 Vbeta and 13 Jbeta primers. Profiled with immunoSEQ multiplex PCR; TCRdb holds only in-frame clones, not every one. The sample holds 70,000 to 90,000 clones, about 72% seen once. V usage is TRBV4-1 and J usage is TRBJ1-1; D is ambiguous. The sample taken for sequencing was PBMCs. This receptor was identified in a middle-aged man in good health and CMV-seropositive. CDR3 amino acids: CASRRGFMNTEAFF. The CDR3, as DNA: TGCGCCAGCAGACGGGGTTTTATGAACACTGAAGCTTTCTTT.